A single sample is the source of the 14 T cell receptor beta chains below, sequenced in a study of blood T cell repertoires in COVID-19. Data came from immunoSEQ multiplex PCR; TCRdb stores just in-frame clones and leaves some out. The sample includes 100,000 or so clones, almost 85% seen only once; the top ten take less than 10%. Sequencing was done on a sample of peripheral blood. The origin of the receptors is a man aged 40-49 years with active or convalescent COVID-19.

V is TRBV6-1 and J is TRBJ1-3; D may be TRBD1 (6 bases). The germline V gene has CDR1 MNHNS and CDR2 SASEGT. With 3 bases removed from V and 3 bases from J, the gap between germline ends came to 15 bases. The CDR3 spans 16 residues. CDR3 DNA sequence: TGTGCCAGCAGTGACCAGGGGTATACGGGTGGAAACACCATATATTTT. This codes for CASSDQGYTGGNTIYF.

This rearrangement joins TRBV21-1 to TRBJ2-3; TRBD2, the table's D call, lacks a check against the DNA. TRBV21-1 is listed as a pseudogene. The length of the CDR3 is 17 residues. CDR3 sequence reads: CASSKNGGIICTDTQYF. The CDR3 DNA reads TGTGCCAGCAGCAAAAACGGAGGGATCATCTGCACAGATACGCAGTATTTT.

V usage is TRBV3-1 (or the pseudogene TRBV3-2) and J usage is TRBJ2-7, with D possibly being TRBD1 (7 bases). Looked up from germline, CDR1 is LGHDT and CDR2 is YNNKEL (reference sequence). The CDR3 extends over 12 amino acids. Trimming removed 5 bases from V and 6 bases from J, with 11 bases in between. The CDR3 protein is CASSIQGGEQYF. The DNA for the CDR3 is TGTGCCAGCAGCATCCAGGGGGGCGAGCAGTACTTC.

V and J are TRBV24-1 and TRBJ1-6; D ambiguous. CDR3 length: 17 amino acids. V was pared by 2 bases and J by 8 bases, with 18 bases between. The germline gives CDR1 KGHDR, CDR2 SFDVKD. This CDR3 is CATSDSTRQAWDSPLHF. CDR3 DNA sequence: TGTGCCACCAGTGATTCTACTCGACAAGCCTGGGATTCACCCCTCCACTTT.

The rearrangement links TRBV12-3 or TRBV12-4 to TRBJ1-1; D ambiguous. There are 12 residues in the CDR3. Trimming took off 2 bases at V and 7 bases at J, with 8 bases between the two ends. The CDR3 loop is CASSLSGFEAFF. In DNA form, the CDR3 reads TGTGCCAGCAGTTTATCAGGTTTTGAAGCTTTCTTT.

The chain employs TRBV3-1 (or the pseudogene TRBV3-2) and TRBJ1-2; D gene unclear. This CDR3 contains 14 residues. Germline CDR1 and CDR2: LGHDT and YNNKEL (reference sequence). The germline V and J ends were trimmed by 4 bases and 2 bases, with 11 bases remaining between them. CDR3 region: CASSPRTGNYGYTF. The CDR3 DNA follows: TGTGCCAGCAGCCCAAGGACTGGGAACTATGGCTACACCTTC.

CDR3 region: CASSQGDQRGGGGETQYF. For the CDR3, the DNA is TGCGCCAGCAGCCAAGGGGACCAGCGGGGGGGCGGAGGAGAGACCCAGTACTTC. J is TRBJ2-5 and V is TRBV4-3; 10 bases agree with TRBD2. The V and J ends lost 1 base and 4 bases, in that order; junction bases with no gene match: 12. The CDR3 length is 18 residues. Per the germline V gene, CDR1 is LGHNA and CDR2 is YSLEER.

This clone was detected only once. This sequence joins TRBV4-1 and TRBJ1-6, with D possibly TRBD1 on 5 matching bases. The CDR3 runs to 15 residues. Deletions cut 0 bases from V and 6 bases from J, with 9 bases between. Germline V lookup: CDR1 MGHRA, CDR2 YSYEKL. CDR3 nucleotides: TGCGCCAGCAGCCAAGAACCCAGGGTTAATTCACCCCTCCACTTT. Protein: CASSQEPRVNSPLHF.

This chain links TRBV9 with TRBJ1-1; D perhaps matches TRBD1 (6 bases). Germline values: CDR1 SGDLS, CDR2 YYNGEE. The V end was cut by 2 bases, the J end by 1 base, with 12 bases between. This CDR3 comprises 15 residues. In DNA form, the CDR3 reads TGTGCCAGCAGCGTTCGTGGGACAACGAACACTGAAGCTTTCTTT. Amino acid sequence: CASSVRGTTNTEAFF.

A note on this clone: At the DNA level, this CDR3 is encoded by other sequences in the same sample as well. The chain is built from TRBV7-2 and TRBJ1-2, with no clear D. Germline CDR1 is SGHTA and CDR2 is FQGNSA. Trimming removed 4 bases from V and 3 bases from J, with 9 bases in between. The CDR3 has 13 amino acids. The CDR3 DNA reads TGTGCCAGCAGCTCCGGAGGGTACTATGGCTACACCTTC. Translating it yields CASSSGGYYGYTF.

This clone was seen at least ten times. This chain links TRBV30 with TRBJ1-3; D perhaps matches TRBD1 (6 bases). Trimming took 7 bases from V and 7 from J, leaving 17 bases between them. The germline gives CDR1 GTSNPN, CDR2 SVGIG (reference sequence). There are 13 residues in the CDR3. The CDR3 loop is CALLAGTLNTIYF. The CDR3 DNA reads as TGTGCCTTGTTAGCCGGGACACTTAACACCATATATTTT.

This clone turned up a few times. The chain employs TRBV7-9 and TRBJ1-6; possibly TRBD1 for D (5 bases). CDR3 size: 16 residues. The ends were cut back, 5 bases at V and 2 bases at J, with 13 bases in the middle. Germline CDR1 is SEHNR and CDR2 is FQNEAQ (reference sequence). CDR3 bases: TGTGCCAGCAGCCCGGGGGTCACCACCTATAATTCACCCCTCCACTTT. It translates to CASSPGVTTYNSPLHF.

This chain uses TRBV29-1 with TRBJ2-2; no definite D call. CDR1 and CDR2 from the germline V gene are SQVTM and ANQGSEA. V was shortened by 4 bases and J by 3 bases, with 3 bases between the two germline ends. The CDR3 loop spans 11 amino acids. The CDR3 sequence: CSVGDTGELFF. The CDR3 nucleotides read TGCAGCGTTGGCGACACCGGGGAGCTGTTTTTT.

This rearrangement joins TRBV7-2 to TRBJ2-3; 9 nucleotides line up with TRBD1. The trim removed 4 bases at V and 4 bases at J, leaving 0 bases unmatched. Germline V gene data show CDR1 as SGHTA and CDR2 as FQGNSA. CDR3 length equals 13 residues. CDR3 DNA: TGTGCCAGCAGCTGGGACAGGGCAGATACGCAGTATTTT. Its protein is CASSWDRADTQYF.